The 26 T cell receptor beta chains below all came from one sample that was sequenced in a study of technical replicates of blood from several donors. Measured with immunoSEQ multiplex PCR; TCRdb has only the in-frame clones, and not every one. There are around 67,000 clones in the sample; about 90% occur only once, and approximately 5% lies in the top ten. The sequenced sample consisted of PBMCs. Source of these receptors: a human donor in good health. Some clones in this sample may be carry-over from other donors' samples.

This rearrangement joins TRBV7-9 to TRBJ1-1; no clear D gene. This CDR3 has 9 amino acids. Germline CDR1 SEHNR, CDR2 FQNEAQ (reference sequence). With 4 bases removed from V and 11 bases from J, the gap between germline ends came to 5 bases. The CDR3 DNA reads as TGTGCCAGCAGCTCCCCGGCTTTCTTT. This translates into CASSSPAFF.

This chain joins TRBV7-7 and TRBJ2-5, with 9 bases aligning to TRBD2. The trim removed 5 bases at V and 4 bases at J, leaving 8 bases unmatched. Germline assignment: CDR1 SSHAT and CDR2 FNYEAQ (reference sequence). The CDR3 spans 15 residues. The CDR3 loop is CASSLLRGGRETQYF. Here the CDR3 DNA reads TGTGCCAGCAGCCTCCTGCGGGGGGGCCGAGAGACCCAGTACTTC.

This clone was picked up a small number of times. The chain links TRBV7-7 to TRBJ1-1; D is unclear. Germline CDR1 reads SSHAT; CDR2 reads FNYEAQ (reference sequence). The CDR3 contains 13 residues. The V gene lost 0 bases and the J gene lost 0 bases, with 2 bases spanning the gap. The CDR3 here is CASSLALNTEAFF. CDR3 bases: TGTGCCAGCAGCTTAGCCTTGAACACTGAAGCTTTCTTT. Complete variable domain (other parts from reference TRBV7-7 and TRBJ1-1): GAGVSQSPRYKVTKRGQDVTLRCDPISSHATLYWYQQALGQGPEFLTYFNYEAQPDKSGLPSDRFSAERPEGSISTLTIQRTEQRDSAMYRCASSLALNTEAFFGQGTRLTVV.

As DNA, the CDR3 is TGCGCCAGCAGCTACGGGACAGGGTGGACTGAAGCTTTCTTT. Protein product: CASSYGTGWTEAFF. The J gene is TRBJ1-1, the V gene TRBV5-1; TRBD1 aligns across 9 bases. CDR1 and CDR2 (germline): SGHRS, YFSETQ. This CDR3 is built from 14 residues. The trim removed 3 bases at V and 5 bases at J, leaving 5 bases unmatched.

This chain joins TRBV19 and TRBJ2-2; D remains unclear. Germline V gene sequence: CDR1 LNHDA, CDR2 SQIVND (reference sequence). Trimming shortened V by 6 bases and J by 7 bases, and 15 bases separated the two germline ends. The CDR3 length is 14 residues. CDR3 sequence reads: CASSPAGSGGELFF. The DNA of the CDR3 is TGTGCCAGTAGCCCCGCCGGCTCGGGCGGGGAGCTGTTTTTT.

The chain recombines TRBV7-7 with TRBJ2-3; 7 positions match TRBD1. The CDR3 extends over 17 amino acids. With 5 bases clipped from V and 2 bases from J, the junction kept 13 bases outside the gene matches. The germline V gene has CDR1 SSHAT and CDR2 FNYEAQ (reference sequence). In DNA form, the CDR3 reads TGTGCCAGCAGCCCGGGGATTTGGGACAGAGTCACAGATACGCAGTATTTT. This codes for CASSPGIWDRVTDTQYF.

The chain recombines TRBV2 with TRBJ1-1, with 7 nucleotides matching TRBD1. The J segment lost 4 bases and the V segment lost 2 bases, leaving 4 bases of the junction unmatched. The CDR3 loop spans 14 amino acids. Germline V gives CDR1 SNHLY, CDR2 FYNNEI. The CDR3 coding sequence is TGTGCCAGCAGTGAACTTCAGGGGGTCACTGAAGCTTTCTTT. Protein: CASSELQGVTEAFF.

This sequence joins TRBV30 and TRBJ2-7; TRBD1 might be the D (6 bases). Trimming left V 1 base short and J 2 bases short, with 12 bases between. This CDR3 has 14 residues. Germline V CDR1 and CDR2: GTSNPN, SVGIG (reference sequence). CDR3 loop: CAWSGDRNPYEQYF. The CDR3 nucleotides read TGTGCCTGGAGTGGAGACAGGAATCCCTACGAGCAGTACTTC. The full variable domain, in which reference TRBV30 and TRBJ2-7 provide the parts outside the CDR3, is SQTIHQWPATLVQPVGSPLSLECTVEGTSNPNLYWYRQAAGRGLQLLFYSVGIGQISSEVPQNLSASRPQDRQFILSSKKLLLSDSGFYLCAWSGDRNPYEQYFGPGTRLTVT.

The chain employs TRBV7-2 and TRBJ2-1; 9 positions agree with TRBD1. The CDR3 has 15 residues. V lost 5 bases and J lost 8; bases outside the gene matches: 10. Germline CDR1 and CDR2: SGHTA and FQGNSA. The CDR3 DNA follows: TGTGCCAGCAGCCTCCAGGGGACAGGGTATCATGAGCAGTTCTTC. This codes for CASSLQGTGYHEQFF.

The chain uses TRBV27 and TRBJ1-2; the D is unclear. Germline V gives CDR1 MNHEY, CDR2 SMNVEV (reference sequence). Trimming took 0 bases from V and 4 from J, leaving 6 bases between them. This CDR3 is built from 13 residues. DNA of the CDR3: TGTGCCAGCAGTTTATCGAGGGCCTATGGCTACACCTTC. It encodes CASSLSRAYGYTF.

This clone occurred once. The chain recombines TRBV4-2 with TRBJ2-1; 13 positions agree with TRBD2. This CDR3 has 17 amino acids. Germline CDR1 is LGHNA and CDR2 is YNFKEQ. V lost 0 bases, J lost 5 bases, and 4 bases stayed unmatched. This CDR3 is CASSQEFGTSGDNEQFF. CDR3 bases: TGTGCCAGCAGCCAAGAGTTTGGGACTAGCGGGGACAATGAGCAGTTCTTC.

This rearrangement joins TRBV7-9 to TRBJ1-5, with D unclear. Germline values: CDR1 SEHNR, CDR2 FQNEAQ (reference sequence). Trimming stripped 0 bases from V and 2 bases from J, with 8 bases between. This CDR3 region has 15 residues. CDR3 in DNA: TGTGCCAGCAGCTTAGCGGCACAAGGCAATCAGCCCCAGCATTTT. It yields the protein CASSLAAQGNQPQHF.

The table lists this clone with a few counts. V usage is TRBV5-1 and J usage is TRBJ1-4; no firm D call. Germline assignment: CDR1 SGHRS and CDR2 YFSETQ. The CDR3 is 14 residues long. The V gene lost 4 bases and the J gene lost 1 base, with 8 bases spanning the gap. The CDR3 DNA is TGCGCCAGCAGCCGGGGATTAACTAATGAAAAACTGTTTTTT. It specifies CASSRGLTNEKLFF.

The gene calls are TRBV4-3 and TRBJ2-2, with 8 bases aligning to TRBD2. CDR1 is LGHNA, CDR2 YSLEER, per germline. V shed 0 bases and J 2 bases; nucleotides not matched to a gene: 14. The CDR3 covers 20 residues. Here the CDR3 reads CASSQDWFGGSGENTGELFF. The CDR3 DNA reads TGCGCCAGCAGCCAAGATTGGTTCGGGGGTAGCGGGGAAAACACCGGGGAGCTGTTTTTT.

The V and J genes are TRBV4-3 and TRBJ1-2, with 8 bases that match TRBD1. J gave up 1 base and V 4 bases, and 5 bases lay outside the gene matches. This CDR3 has 15 amino acids. Germline CDR1 is LGHNA and CDR2 is YSLEER. CDR3 coding DNA: TGCGCCAGCAGCCGAGTCGGACAGGGTAACTATGGCTACACCTTC. The encoded protein is CASSRVGQGNYGYTF.

The chain carries TRBV2 and TRBJ2-7; no definite D call. The germline V gene encodes CDR1 SNHLY and CDR2 FYNNEI. CDR3 length equals 15 residues. V gave up 4 bases and J gave up 0 bases, with 13 bases separating them. The CDR3 loop reads CASSVEAKSSYEQYF. The CDR3 nucleotides read TGTGCCAGCAGTGTTGAGGCAAAAAGCTCCTACGAGCAGTACTTC. The entire variable domain, with the rest obtained from reference TRBV2 and TRBJ2-7, is as follows: EPEVTQTPSHQVTQMGQEVILRCVPISNHLYFYWYRQILGQKVEFLVSFYNNEISEKSEIFDDQFSVERPDGSNFTLKIRSTKLEDSAMYFCASSVEAKSSYEQYFGPGTRLTVT.

The chain joins TRBV7-8 to TRBJ1-2; D not resolved. Germline CDR1 is SGHVS and CDR2 is FQNEAQ. The CDR3 has 16 residues. Between the trimmed V and J ends, which lost 0 bases and 1 base, there was a span of 12 bases. The CDR3 DNA reads as TGTGCCAGCAGCTTAGCAGTCGGCTCGGGTAACTATGGCTACACCTTC. The encoded protein is CASSLAVGSGNYGYTF. The full variable domain, in which reference TRBV7-8 and TRBJ1-2 provide the parts outside the CDR3, is GAGVSQSPRYKVAKRGQDVALRCDPISGHVSLFWYQQALGQGPEFLTYFQNEAQLDKSGLPSDRFFAERPEGSVSTLKIQRTQQEDSAVYLCASSLAVGSGNYGYTFGSGTRLTVV.

The rearrangement links TRBV2 to TRBJ2-1, with D tentatively TRBD1 (5 bases). CDR3 length equals 14 residues. V lost 7 bases and J 0 bases, leaving 10 bases between the germline ends. CDR1 SNHLY and CDR2 FYNNEI come from the germline V gene. The DNA of the CDR3 is TGTGCCAGCAACAGGCCAAGCTCCTACAATGAGCAGTTCTTC. It specifies CASNRPSSYNEQFF.

This chain uses TRBV5-1 with TRBJ2-2; TRBD1 is a possible D gene (5 bases). The CDR3 spans 13 residues. Per germline, CDR1 SGHRS and CDR2 YFSETQ. V was clipped by 4 bases and J by 7 bases, with 11 bases between them. The CDR3 coding sequence is TGCGCCAGCAGCGGAAAGGGGTTCGGGGAGCTGTTTTTT. Translated: CASSGKGFGELFF.

In this sample, this clone turned up once. The J gene is TRBJ1-5, the V gene TRBV5-1; TRBD1 aligns across 8 bases. CDR3 size: 15 residues. Germline V gene data show CDR1 as SGHRS and CDR2 as YFSETQ. The trim removed 0 bases at V and 4 bases at J, leaving 3 bases unmatched. CDR3 nucleotide sequence: TGCGCCAGCAGCTTGGCAGGGGGCCCAAATCAGCCCCAGCATTTT. Translating it yields CASSLAGGPNQPQHF.

The J gene is TRBJ2-3, the V gene TRBV28; TRBD2 aligns across 10 bases. Germline trimming cut 5 bases from V and 2 bases from J; bases unmatched to any gene: 7. The CDR3 loop spans 16 amino acids. Germline-derived CDR1 and CDR2 are MDHEN and SYDVKM. The CDR3 reads CASSQAGGRVTDTQYF. The DNA for the CDR3 is TGTGCCAGCAGTCAAGCGGGGGGGCGTGTCACAGATACGCAGTATTTT.

V and J are TRBV4-2 and TRBJ2-4; 15 nucleotides line up with TRBD2. The CDR3 loop spans 18 amino acids. Trimming cost V 1 base and J 9 bases; bases outside gene matches: 10. Germline CDR1 is LGHNA and CDR2 is YNFKEQ. CDR3 loop: CASSQAPGLAGGTGIQYF. In nucleotides, the CDR3 is TGTGCCAGCAGCCAAGCCCCGGGACTAGCGGGGGGCACGGGCATTCAGTACTTC.

On this clone: The junction does not match germline at one end; this may be a read error. The V and J genes are TRBV20-1 and TRBJ1-2; D is ambiguous. The CDR3 loop spans 8 amino acids. Germline CDR1 DFQATT, CDR2 SNEGSKA (reference sequence). The CDR3 sequence is CSARPGVF. DNA of the CDR3: TGCAGTGCCAGGCCCGGCGTCTTC.

The CDR3: CASSQDRGDYGYTF. The CDR3 nucleotides read TGCGCCAGCAGCCAAGACAGGGGGGACTATGGCTACACCTTC. This chain uses TRBV4-3 with TRBJ1-2, with TRBD1 matching over 7 bases. V was pared by 0 bases and J by 3 bases, with 1 base of the junction left unmatched. Looked up from germline, CDR1 is LGHNA and CDR2 is YSLEER. This CDR3 comprises 14 residues.

The chain combines TRBV7-2 with TRBJ2-5, with D tentatively TRBD2 (7 bases). Germline assignment: CDR1 SGHTA and CDR2 FQGNSA. Trimming took 5 bases from V and 2 from J, leaving 9 bases between them. The CDR3 sequence is 13 residues long. The CDR3 sequence is CASSEGGQETQYF. The DNA for the CDR3 is TGTGCCAGCAGCGAGGGGGGGCAAGAGACCCAGTACTTC. The whole variable domain, remainder taken from reference TRBV7-2 and TRBJ2-5, is GAGVSQSPSNKVTEKGKDVELRCDPISGHTALYWYRQSLGQGLEFLIYFQGNSAPDKSGLPSDRFSAERTGGSVSTLTIQRTQQEDSAVYLCASSEGGQETQYFGPGTRLLVL.

This clone was seen a single time. The chain recombines TRBV9 with TRBJ2-6; possible D gene TRBD1, 5 bases. Germline-derived CDR1 and CDR2 are SGDLS and YYNGEE. With 3 bases removed from V and 9 bases from J, the gap between germline ends came to 16 bases. The CDR3 contains 15 residues. The CDR3 spells CASSAAQGSVNVLTF. In DNA, the CDR3 is TGTGCCAGCAGCGCGGCCCAGGGATCGGTCAACGTCCTGACTTTC.